The 8 T cell receptor beta chains in this list originate from one sample, sequenced in a study of blood T cell repertoires in COVID-19. Sequencing was performed with immunoSEQ multiplex PCR; in TCRdb, only in-frame clones are kept and a portion is missing. The sample has roughly 150,000 clones, roughly 89% seen once. Sequencing used peripheral blood. The receptors shown here come from a woman aged 70-85 years with COVID-19, enrolled during active disease.

The V call is TRBV2, the J call TRBJ1-1, with 7 bases that match TRBD1. Germline V CDR1 and CDR2: SNHLY, FYNNEI. The CDR3 has 14 residues. V gave up 5 bases and J gave up 0 bases; unmatched junction bases: 3. CDR3 region: CASSIDRVNTEAFF. The CDR3 bases are TGTGCCAGCAGTATCGACAGGGTGAACACTGAAGCTTTCTTT.

V is TRBV18 and J is TRBJ2-7, with 8 nucleotides matching TRBD1. Germline V gene data show CDR1 as KGHSH and CDR2 as LQKENI. The CDR3 spans 16 residues. V lost 4 bases, J lost 5 bases, and 13 bases stayed unmatched. The CDR3 reads CASSLSLAGGKNEQYF. The CDR3, as DNA: TGTGCCAGCTCACTCTCCCTCGCAGGGGGCAAGAACGAGCAGTACTTC.

This chain's CDR3 is CASSTGTGNLGVGYEQYF. In DNA, the CDR3 is TGTGCCAGCAGCACCGGGACAGGGAATCTGGGGGTCGGCTACGAGCAGTACTTC. The chain joins TRBV5-6 to TRBJ2-7; TRBD1 aligns across 9 bases. The CDR3 consists of 18 residues. The germline V gene encodes CDR1 SGHDT and CDR2 YYEEEE. V was clipped by 4 bases and J by 3 bases; unmatched bases: 17. Full variable domain (remainder filled in from reference TRBV5-6 and TRBJ2-7): DAGVTQSPTHLIKTRGQQVTLRCSPKSGHDTVSWYQQALGQGPQFIFQYYEEEERQRGNFPDRFSGHQFPNYSSELNVNALLLGDSALYLCASSTGTGNLGVGYEQYFGPGTRLTVT.

The chain joins TRBV27 to TRBJ2-1, with TRBD2 identical over 7 bases. CDR1 and CDR2 (germline): MNHEY, SMNVEV (reference sequence). The CDR3 totals 13 residues. V lost 5 bases to trimming and J lost 5 bases; unmatched junction nucleotides: 3. The CDR3 DNA sequence: TGTGCCAGCAGTCGGGACTATAACAATGAGCAGTTCTTC. The encoded protein is CASSRDYNNEQFF.

V is TRBV10-3 and J is TRBJ2-7; TRBD2 might be the D (5 bases). V gave up 7 bases and J gave up 2 bases, with 15 bases separating them. Germline V lookup: CDR1 ENHRY, CDR2 SYGVKD. This CDR3 comprises 14 residues. The CDR3 nucleotides are TGTGCCATCACGACCGGACTGGATGCCTACGAGCAGTACTTC. Its translation: CAITTGLDAYEQYF.

The chain recombines TRBV18 with TRBJ2-1, with 11 bases lining up with TRBD2. Unmatched junction bases numbered 6, after V lost 6 bases and J lost 5 bases. This CDR3 comprises 15 residues. Germline V gene lookup returns CDR1 KGHSH and CDR2 LQKENI. CDR3: CASSASGGINNEQFF. The DNA for the CDR3 is TGTGCCAGCTCGGCTAGCGGGGGGATTAACAATGAGCAGTTCTTC.

The rearrangement uses TRBV5-1 and TRBJ2-1; a weak D match, TRBD2 (5 bases). There are 15 residues in the CDR3. Trimming took 0 bases from V and 2 from J, leaving 9 bases between them. Germline-derived CDR1 and CDR2 are SGHRS and YFSETQ. The CDR3 region is CASSLVGVTYNEQFF. CDR3 in DNA: TGCGCCAGCAGCTTGGTCGGGGTGACCTACAATGAGCAGTTCTTC.

V gene TRBV11-2 combines with J gene TRBJ1-6; no definite D call. Looked up from germline, CDR1 is SGHAT and CDR2 is FQNNGV. The CDR3 contains 14 residues. V was pared by 5 bases and J by 0 bases, with 5 bases between. The CDR3 is CASSTSSYNSPLHF. The CDR3 nucleotides read TGTGCCAGCAGCACAAGCTCCTATAATTCACCCCTCCACTTT.